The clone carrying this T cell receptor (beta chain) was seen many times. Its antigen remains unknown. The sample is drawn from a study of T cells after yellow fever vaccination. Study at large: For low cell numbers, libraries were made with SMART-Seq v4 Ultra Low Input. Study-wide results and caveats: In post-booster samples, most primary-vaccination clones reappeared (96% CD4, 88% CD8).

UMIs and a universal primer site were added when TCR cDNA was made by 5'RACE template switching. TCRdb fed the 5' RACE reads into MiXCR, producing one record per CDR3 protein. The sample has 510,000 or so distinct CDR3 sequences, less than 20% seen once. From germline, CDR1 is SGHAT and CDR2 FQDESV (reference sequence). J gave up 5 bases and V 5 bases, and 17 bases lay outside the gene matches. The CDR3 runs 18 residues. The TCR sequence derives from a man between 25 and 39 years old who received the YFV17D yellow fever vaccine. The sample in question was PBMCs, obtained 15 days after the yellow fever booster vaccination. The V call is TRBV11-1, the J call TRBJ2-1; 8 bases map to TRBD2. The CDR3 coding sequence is TGTGCCAGCAGCCCGTGGGTGGCGAGCGGGAGTAGCAACAATGAGCAGTTCTTC. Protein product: CASSPWVASGSSNNEQFF.